These 11 T cell receptor beta chains were sequenced from one sample in a study of cytomegalovirus exposure and HLA in healthy donors. Sequencing used immunoSEQ multiplex PCR; TCRdb keeps in-frame clones, though not all of them. The sample records 150,000 to 200,000 clones, about 90% being singletons. The sample taken for sequencing was PBMCs. These TCRs come from a woman aged 18-30 years in good health and CMV-seropositive.

This clone has only one observation. The chain is built from TRBV6-4 and TRBJ1-2; 8 bases agree with TRBD1. Germline V gene data show CDR1 as MRHNA and CDR2 as SNTAGT. V dropped 8 bases and J dropped 6; count of bases not matched to a gene: 14. The CDR3 is 15 amino acids. The CDR3 DNA sequence: TGTGCCAGCGCCCGAGAGCAGGGGGCTGGGGATGGCTACACCTTC. Translating gives CASAREQGAGDGYTF.

This sequence joins TRBV6-6 and TRBJ2-7, with 9 bases that match TRBD1. Trimming at V came to 6 bases and at J to 4 bases, leaving 4 bases not matched to a gene. The CDR3 covers 13 residues. Germline V gene data show CDR1 as MNHNY and CDR2 as SVGAGI (reference sequence). The CDR3 spells CASRVGTGYEQYF. The CDR3 DNA is TGTGCCAGCAGGGTTGGGACAGGGTACGAGCAGTACTTC.

The CDR3 DNA follows: TGTGCCAGCAGCGGCCGGGACAGGGGTAACAATGAGCAGTTCTTC. Translation gives CASSGRDRGNNEQFF. J is TRBJ2-1 and V is TRBV7-2, with TRBD1 matching 10 bases. The length of the CDR3 is 15 residues. The ends lost 5 bases at V and 5 bases at J; junction bases unmatched: 6. The germline V gene encodes CDR1 SGHTA and CDR2 FQGNSA.

The chain combines TRBV6-5 with TRBJ1-2, with 8 bases aligning to TRBD1. The germline gives CDR1 MNHEY, CDR2 SVGAGI. The V and J ends lost 6 bases and 4 bases, in that order; junction bases with no gene match: 7. This CDR3 has 14 amino acids. CDR3 nucleotides: TGTGCCAGCAGGGGGACAGGAAGAAGCTATGGCTACACCTTC. Encoded protein: CASRGTGRSYGYTF.

The chain has TRBV28 and TRBJ2-3; 11 bases are shared with TRBD2. The germline CDR1 and CDR2 sequences are MDHEN and SYDVKM. The V segment lost 2 bases and the J segment 2 bases; nucleotides outside the gene matches: 15. This CDR3 comprises 20 residues. CDR3 nucleotides: TGTGCCAGCAGTTTACACATAACTAGCGGGAGAGCCGTCCACACAGATACGCAGTATTTT. Its translation: CASSLHITSGRAVHTDTQYF.

V and J are TRBV6-5 and TRBJ2-5, with 7 bases that match TRBD2. Germline V gene data show CDR1 as MNHEY and CDR2 as SVGAGI. Trimming cost V 0 bases and J 1 base; bases outside gene matches: 5. The CDR3 is 16 residues long. The CDR3 loop reads CASSYSSSSGQETQYF. The CDR3 DNA reads TGTGCCAGCAGTTACTCGAGTTCTAGCGGCCAAGAGACCCAGTACTTC.

The V and J genes are TRBV11-2 and TRBJ2-7; 7 bases are a match to TRBD2. V was pared by 5 bases and J by 5 bases, with 6 bases of the junction left unmatched. There are 13 residues in the CDR3. Germline lookup yields CDR1 SGHAT and CDR2 FQNNGV. CDR3 amino acids: CASSRGGTDEQYF. The DNA for the CDR3 is TGTGCCAGCAGCCGCGGGGGTACCGACGAGCAGTACTTC.

The chain couples TRBV6-1 to TRBJ2-7, with TRBD2 identical over 8 bases. Germline CDR1 is MNHNS and CDR2 is SASEGT. Trimming at V came to 8 bases and at J to 7 bases, leaving 16 bases not matched to a gene. The CDR3 has 15 residues. CDR3 nucleotide sequence: TGTGCCAGCTCTTCCGAGCGGGGGCCGTCGAAAGAGCAGTACTTC. As protein: CASSSERGPSKEQYF.

The chain is built from TRBV18 and TRBJ2-7, with D perhaps matching TRBD1 (6 bases). The CDR3 consists of 13 residues. The V end lost 7 bases, the J end lost 2 bases, and 12 bases lay between the germline ends. Per germline, CDR1 KGHSH and CDR2 LQKENI. The CDR3: CASLESGAYEQYF. The CDR3 DNA is TGTGCCAGCTTAGAATCAGGGGCCTACGAGCAGTACTTC.

V gene TRBV10-3 combines with J gene TRBJ2-7; D ambiguous. This CDR3 has 15 amino acids. Germline lookup yields CDR1 ENHRY and CDR2 SYGVKD. Trimming left V 3 bases short and J 3 bases short, with 15 bases between. The CDR3 nucleotides read TGTGCCATCAGTGATTCGGAGTCGTCCCTCTACGAGCAGTACTTC. The encoded protein is CAISDSESSLYEQYF.

This sequence joins TRBV7-9 and TRBJ1-5, with 9 bases identical to TRBD1. The CDR3 consists of 14 residues. Germline V gene sequence: CDR1 SEHNR, CDR2 FQNEAQ (reference sequence). J was trimmed by 5 bases and V by 5 bases; bases with no gene match: 4. This chain's CDR3 is CASSPGTGYQPQHF. CDR3 nucleotides: TGTGCCAGCAGCCCAGGGACAGGGTATCAGCCCCAGCATTTT.